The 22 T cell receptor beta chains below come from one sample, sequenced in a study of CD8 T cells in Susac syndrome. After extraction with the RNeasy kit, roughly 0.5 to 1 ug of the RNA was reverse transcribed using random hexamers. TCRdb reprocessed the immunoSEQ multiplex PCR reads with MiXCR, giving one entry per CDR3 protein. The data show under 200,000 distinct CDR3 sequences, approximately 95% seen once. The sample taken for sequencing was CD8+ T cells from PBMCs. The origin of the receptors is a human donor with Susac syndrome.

This CDR3 reads CSAWTSGESYEQYF. CDR3 bases: TGCAGTGCCTGGACTAGCGGGGAATCCTACGAGCAGTACTTC. The chain employs TRBV20-1 and TRBJ2-7, with 12 bases fitting TRBD2. The trim removed 6 bases at V and 1 base at J, leaving 4 bases unmatched. Germline V gene sequence: CDR1 DFQATT, CDR2 SNEGSKA (reference sequence). The CDR3 has 14 amino acids.

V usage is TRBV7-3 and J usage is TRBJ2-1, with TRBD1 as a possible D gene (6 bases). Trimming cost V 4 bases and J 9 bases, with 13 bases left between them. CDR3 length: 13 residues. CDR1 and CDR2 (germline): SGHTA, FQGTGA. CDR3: CASSSTKQGEQFF. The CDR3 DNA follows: TGTGCCAGCAGCTCCACTAAACAGGGTGAGCAGTTCTTC.

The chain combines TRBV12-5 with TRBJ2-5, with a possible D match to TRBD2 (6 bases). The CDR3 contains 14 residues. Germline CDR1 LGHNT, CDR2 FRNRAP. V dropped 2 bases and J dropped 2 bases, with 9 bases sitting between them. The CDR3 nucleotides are TGTGCTAGTGGTTTGTTAGGACTACAAGAGACCCAGTACTTC. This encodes CASGLLGLQETQYF.

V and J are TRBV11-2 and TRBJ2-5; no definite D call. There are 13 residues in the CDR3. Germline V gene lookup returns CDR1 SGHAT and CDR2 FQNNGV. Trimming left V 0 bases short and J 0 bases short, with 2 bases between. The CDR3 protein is CASSLEHQETQYF. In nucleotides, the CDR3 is TGTGCCAGCAGCTTAGAACACCAAGAGACCCAGTACTTC.

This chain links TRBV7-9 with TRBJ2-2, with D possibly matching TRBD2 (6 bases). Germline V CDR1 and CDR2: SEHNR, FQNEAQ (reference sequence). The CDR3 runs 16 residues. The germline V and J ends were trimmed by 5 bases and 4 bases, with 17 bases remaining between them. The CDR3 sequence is CASSLSRGFPTGELFF. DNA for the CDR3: TGTGCCAGCAGCCTTAGTCGGGGGTTCCCCACCGGGGAGCTGTTTTTT.

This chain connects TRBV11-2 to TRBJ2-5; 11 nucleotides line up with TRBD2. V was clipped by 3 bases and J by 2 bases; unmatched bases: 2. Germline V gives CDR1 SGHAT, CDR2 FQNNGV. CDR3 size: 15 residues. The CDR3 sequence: CASSFGTSGQETQYF. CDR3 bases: TGTGCCAGCAGCTTCGGGACTAGCGGACAAGAGACCCAGTACTTC.

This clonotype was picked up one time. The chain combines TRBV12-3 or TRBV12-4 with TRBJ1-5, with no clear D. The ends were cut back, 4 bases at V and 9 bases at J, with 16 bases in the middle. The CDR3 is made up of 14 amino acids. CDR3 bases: TGTGCCAGCAGTTCCAGGCCCATATCTGGGCCCCAGCATTTT. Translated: CASSSRPISGPQHF.

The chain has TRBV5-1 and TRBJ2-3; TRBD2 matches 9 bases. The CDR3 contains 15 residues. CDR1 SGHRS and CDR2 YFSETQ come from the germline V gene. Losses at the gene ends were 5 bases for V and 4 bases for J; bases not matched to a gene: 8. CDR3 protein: CASSLTTSGPDTQYF. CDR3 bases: TGCGCCAGCAGTCTGACGACTAGCGGTCCAGATACGCAGTATTTT.

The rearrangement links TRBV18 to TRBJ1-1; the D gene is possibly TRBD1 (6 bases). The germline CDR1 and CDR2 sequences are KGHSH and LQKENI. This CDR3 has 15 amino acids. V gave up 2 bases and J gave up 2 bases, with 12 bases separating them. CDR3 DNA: TGTGCCAGCTCACCAACTGACAGGACTAACACTGAAGCTTTCTTT. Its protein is CASSPTDRTNTEAFF. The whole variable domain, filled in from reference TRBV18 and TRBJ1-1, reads NAGVMQNPRHLVRRRGQEARLRCSPMKGHSHVYWYRQLPEEGLKFMVYLQKENIIDESGMPKERFSAEFPKEGPSILRIQQVVRGDSAAYFCASSPTDRTNTEAFFGQGTRLTVV.

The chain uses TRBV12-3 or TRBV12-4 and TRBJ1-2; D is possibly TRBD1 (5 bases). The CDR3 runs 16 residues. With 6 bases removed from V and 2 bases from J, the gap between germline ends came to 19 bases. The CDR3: CASSGLGGTSNYGYTF. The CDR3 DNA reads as TGTGCCAGCAGCGGCCTCGGGGGGACTAGCAACTATGGCTACACCTTC.

The CDR3 loop reads CASSAVEQNYGYTF. Here the CDR3 DNA reads TGTGCCAGCAGTGCCGTTGAACAGAACTATGGCTACACCTTC. The rearrangement uses TRBV2 and TRBJ1-2; D ambiguous. CDR1 and CDR2 (germline): SNHLY, FYNNEI. The CDR3 is 14 amino acids. V was trimmed by 4 bases and J by 2 bases, leaving 11 bases between them.

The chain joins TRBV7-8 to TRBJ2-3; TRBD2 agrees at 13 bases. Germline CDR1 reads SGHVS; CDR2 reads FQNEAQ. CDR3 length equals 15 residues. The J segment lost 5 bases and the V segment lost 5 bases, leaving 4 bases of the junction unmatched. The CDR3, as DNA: TGTGCCAGCAGCCCCGGACTAGCGGGAGAAGATACGCAGTATTTT. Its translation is CASSPGLAGEDTQYF.

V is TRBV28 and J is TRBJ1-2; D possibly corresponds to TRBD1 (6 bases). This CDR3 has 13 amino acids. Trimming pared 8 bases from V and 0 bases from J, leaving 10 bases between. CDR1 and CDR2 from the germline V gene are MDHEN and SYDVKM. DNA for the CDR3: TGTGCCAGCTGGACAGCAGCTAACTATGGCTACACCTTC. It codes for CASWTAANYGYTF.

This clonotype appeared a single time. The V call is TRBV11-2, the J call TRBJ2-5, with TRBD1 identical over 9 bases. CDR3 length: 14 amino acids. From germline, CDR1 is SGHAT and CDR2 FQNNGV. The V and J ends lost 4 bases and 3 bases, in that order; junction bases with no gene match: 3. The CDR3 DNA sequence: TGTGCCAGCAGCTCGACAGGGGGAGAAGAGACCCAGTACTTC. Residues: CASSSTGGEETQYF.

This CDR3 is CASRRGTSNQPQHF. DNA of the CDR3: TGTGCCAGCAGACGGGGGACCAGCAATCAGCCCCAGCATTTT. This chain links TRBV6-5 with TRBJ1-5, with D tentatively TRBD1 (5 bases). Per germline, CDR1 MNHEY and CDR2 SVGAGI. Trimming shortened V by 6 bases and J by 1 base, and 10 bases separated the two germline ends. CDR3 length equals 14 residues.

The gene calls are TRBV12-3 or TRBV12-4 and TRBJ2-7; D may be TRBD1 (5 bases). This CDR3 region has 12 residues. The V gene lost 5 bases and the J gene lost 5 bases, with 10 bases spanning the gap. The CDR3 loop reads CASSAGSHEQYF. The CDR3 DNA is TGTGCCAGCAGTGCAGGGTCCCACGAGCAGTACTTC.

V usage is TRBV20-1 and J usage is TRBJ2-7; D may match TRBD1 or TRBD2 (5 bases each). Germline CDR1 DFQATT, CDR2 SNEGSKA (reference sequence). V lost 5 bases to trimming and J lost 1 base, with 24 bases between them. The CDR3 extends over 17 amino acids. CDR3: CSASLPPGPPNSYEQYF. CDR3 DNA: TGCAGTGCTTCTCTACCCCCGGGACCCCCGAATTCCTACGAGCAGTACTTC.

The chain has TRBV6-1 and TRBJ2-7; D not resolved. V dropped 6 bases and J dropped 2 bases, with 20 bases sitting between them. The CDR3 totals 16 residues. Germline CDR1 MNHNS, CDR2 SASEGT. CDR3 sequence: CASSPLIRISTYEQYF. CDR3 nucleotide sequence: TGTGCCAGCAGCCCCCTGATTAGAATTTCAACCTACGAGCAGTACTTC.

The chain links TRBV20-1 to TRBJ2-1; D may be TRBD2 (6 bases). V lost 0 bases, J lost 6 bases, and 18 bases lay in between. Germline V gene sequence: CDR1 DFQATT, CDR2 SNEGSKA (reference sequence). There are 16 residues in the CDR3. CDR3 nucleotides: TGCAGTGCTAGAGAGTATCTGACGGGAGAGGCCAATGAGCAGTTCTTC. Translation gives CSAREYLTGEANEQFF.

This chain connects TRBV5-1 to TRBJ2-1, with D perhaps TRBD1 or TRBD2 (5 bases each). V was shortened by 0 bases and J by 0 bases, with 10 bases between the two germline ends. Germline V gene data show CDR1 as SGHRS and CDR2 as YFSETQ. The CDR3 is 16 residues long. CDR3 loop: CASSLDGASSYNEQFF. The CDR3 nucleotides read TGCGCCAGCAGCTTGGACGGGGCGAGCTCCTACAATGAGCAGTTCTTC.

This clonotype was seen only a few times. CDR3 in amino acids: CASSPGGAADTQYF. The CDR3 coding sequence is TGTGCCAGCTCACCAGGGGGGGCTGCAGATACGCAGTATTTT. The chain links TRBV18 to TRBJ2-3; D perhaps matches TRBD2 (7 bases). V was pared by 2 bases and J by 4 bases, with 10 bases between. Per germline, CDR1 KGHSH and CDR2 LQKENI. The CDR3 runs 14 residues.

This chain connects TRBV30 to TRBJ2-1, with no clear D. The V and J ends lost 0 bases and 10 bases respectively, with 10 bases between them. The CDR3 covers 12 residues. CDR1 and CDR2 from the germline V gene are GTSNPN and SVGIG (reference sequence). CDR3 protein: CAWSVGPNEQFF. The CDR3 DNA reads TGTGCCTGGAGTGTGGGTCCCAACGAGCAGTTCTTC.